These 25 T cell receptor beta chains originate from one sample sequenced in a study of CD8 T cells in Susac syndrome. With random hexamers, reverse transcription was performed on about 0.45 to 1 ug of RNA. TCRdb processed the immunoSEQ multiplex PCR reads anew with MiXCR; each CDR3 protein has one entry. The table has a few hundred thousand distinct CDR3 sequences, more than 80% seen once. What was sequenced was CD8+ T cells from PBMCs. These receptor sequences come from a human donor with multiple sclerosis.

V gene TRBV5-1 combines with J gene TRBJ2-5; D gene ambiguous. The CDR3 loop spans 18 amino acids. Per germline, CDR1 SGHRS and CDR2 YFSETQ. V dropped 0 bases and J dropped 4 bases, with 22 bases sitting between them. The CDR3 nucleotides read TGCGCCAGCAGCTTGGAAGGAAGCTTGAGGCCCATCGGAGAGACCCAGTACTTC. It encodes CASSLEGSLRPIGETQYF.

The rearrangement links TRBV2 to TRBJ1-2; no definite D call. Trimming cost V 3 bases and J 5 bases, with 16 bases left between them. Germline CDR1 is SNHLY and CDR2 is FYNNEI. CDR3 size: 15 residues. The CDR3 bases are TGTGCCAGCAGTGACACGGCATCTAAGCTGTATGGCTACACCTTC. Translation: CASSDTASKLYGYTF.

The rearrangement joins TRBV5-6 to TRBJ2-5; D call uncertain. Germline lookup yields CDR1 SGHDT and CDR2 YYEEEE. The CDR3 length is 14 residues. V lost 1 base to trimming and J lost 4 bases, with 11 bases between them. The DNA of the CDR3 is TGTGCCAGCAGCTTGAGCGAGTGGGGAGAGACCCAGTACTTC. Residues: CASSLSEWGETQYF.

This chain links TRBV18 with TRBJ1-3; D is unresolved. From germline, CDR1 is KGHSH and CDR2 LQKENI. Between the trimmed V and J ends, which lost 0 bases and 0 bases, there was a span of 9 bases. This CDR3 has 16 residues. In nucleotides, the CDR3 is TGTGCCAGCTCACCACCTCACAGAGACTCTGGAAACACCATATATTTT. Its protein product is CASSPPHRDSGNTIYF.

In its sample, this clonotype was seen a few times. The gene calls are TRBV6-5 and TRBJ1-2; no definite D call. The CDR3 runs to 13 residues. Germline values: CDR1 MNHEY, CDR2 SVGAGI. V was cut by 2 bases and J by 4 bases, with 8 bases left in between. CDR3 sequence (DNA): TGTGCCAGCAGTTACGGCGACACCTATGGCTACACCTTC. This sequence encodes CASSYGDTYGYTF.

The chain is built from TRBV12-3 or TRBV12-4 and TRBJ2-7; tentative D call: TRBD2 (5 bases). Trimming took off 3 bases at V and 6 bases at J, with 27 bases between the two ends. CDR3 length equals 18 residues. The CDR3 loop reads CASSFTSGPARPGGEQYF. In nucleotides, the CDR3 is TGTGCCAGCAGTTTTACCAGTGGTCCCGCCAGACCAGGAGGCGAGCAGTACTTC.

The chain carries TRBV4-1 and TRBJ1-2; 8 nucleotides line up with TRBD1. V shed 0 bases and J 4 bases; nucleotides not matched to a gene: 1. The CDR3 consists of 14 residues. Germline V gene lookup returns CDR1 MGHRA and CDR2 YSYEKL. The CDR3 spells CASSQEDRAYGYTF. The CDR3 bases are TGCGCCAGCAGCCAAGAGGACAGGGCCTATGGCTACACCTTC.

J is TRBJ2-7 and V is TRBV10-3, with TRBD2 identical over 12 bases. The CDR3 length is 14 residues. CDR1 and CDR2 (germline): ENHRY, SYGVKD. Trimming cost V 7 bases and J 3 bases; bases outside gene matches: 4. The CDR3 region is CAINPSGGGYEQYF. The CDR3 DNA reads as TGTGCCATCAACCCTAGCGGGGGGGGCTACGAGCAGTACTTC.

This chain links TRBV20-1 with TRBJ1-5, with D unclear. The ends were cut back, 1 base at V and 0 bases at J, with 13 bases in the middle. CDR3 size: 16 residues. The germline V gene has CDR1 DFQATT and CDR2 SNEGSKA (reference sequence). The CDR3 sequence is CSARGRTDYSNQPQHF. CDR3 DNA sequence: TGCAGTGCTAGAGGCAGAACAGACTATAGCAATCAGCCCCAGCATTTT.

This chain joins TRBV30 and TRBJ2-7; D is undetermined. This CDR3 contains 13 residues. Germline V gives CDR1 GTSNPN, CDR2 SVGIG (reference sequence). The V gene lost 1 base and the J gene lost 3 bases, with 10 bases spanning the gap. The CDR3 region is CAWSGVRDYEQYF. CDR3 coding DNA: TGTGCCTGGAGTGGGGTCCGTGACTACGAGCAGTACTTC.

This clonotype was observed once. CDR3 loop: CASSVATEADTQYF. The CDR3, as DNA: TGTGCCAGCAGCGTAGCTACAGAGGCTGATACGCAGTATTTT. The chain has TRBV9 and TRBJ2-3, with D unresolved. The CDR3 runs 14 residues. V was clipped by 0 bases and J by 6 bases, with 11 bases between them. Germline assignment: CDR1 SGDLS and CDR2 YYNGEE. The full variable domain, its missing parts supplied by reference TRBV9 and TRBJ2-3, is DSGVTQTPKHLITATGQRVTLRCSPRSGDLSVYWYQQSLDQGLQFLIQYYNGEERAKGNILERFSAQQFPDLHSELNLSSLELGDSALYFCASSVATEADTQYFGPGTRLTVL.

The chain uses TRBV25-1 and TRBJ2-1, with 7 bases that match TRBD1. Germline CDR1 is MGHDK and CDR2 is SYGVNS. There are 16 residues in the CDR3. With 4 bases clipped from V and 2 bases from J, the junction kept 8 bases outside the gene matches. CDR3 nucleotides: TGTGCCAGCAGTGGATCCGACAGGGAAGCCTACAATGAGCAGTTCTTC. This gives the protein CASSGSDREAYNEQFF.

This chain uses TRBV6-1 with TRBJ1-1; D call uncertain. The ends were cut back, 7 bases at V and 8 bases at J, with 14 bases in the middle. The germline V gene has CDR1 MNHNS and CDR2 SASEGT. The CDR3 loop spans 12 amino acids. This chain's CDR3 is CASTPDSNEAFF. CDR3 in DNA: TGTGCCAGCACCCCCGACTCGAACGAAGCTTTCTTT.

The J gene is TRBJ2-7, the V gene TRBV29-1, with D maybe TRBD1 (5 bases). From germline, CDR1 is SQVTM and CDR2 ANQGSEA. The CDR3 loop spans 13 amino acids. The V and J ends lost 6 bases and 2 bases respectively, with 14 bases between them. The CDR3, as DNA: TGCAGCGTGATTGAGACAGAAACCTACGAGCAGTACTTC. Its protein is CSVIETETYEQYF.

For the CDR3, the DNA is TGCGCCAGCAGCCAAGAAAGGCGGGGGGGGCGAACCGGGGAGCTGTTTTTT. This sequence encodes CASSQERRGGRTGELFF. The rearrangement joins TRBV4-1 to TRBJ2-2, with TRBD2 matching over 9 bases. The CDR3 is 17 residues long. The V gene's germline CDR1 is MGHRA and CDR2 YSYEKL. Trimming took 0 bases from V and 5 from J; bases not matched to a gene: 7.

V is TRBV30 and J is TRBJ2-2; D call uncertain. Trimming shortened V by 0 bases and J by 0 bases, and 8 bases separated the two germline ends. The CDR3 has 15 residues. Per germline, CDR1 GTSNPN and CDR2 SVGIG (reference sequence). The CDR3 coding sequence is TGTGCCTGGAGTGTGGATACCACGAACACCGGGGAGCTGTTTTTT. Its protein is CAWSVDTTNTGELFF.

This clonotype has only one observation. This sequence joins TRBV6-1 and TRBJ2-1, with 14 bases identical to TRBD2. The J segment lost 9 bases and the V segment lost 2 bases, leaving 3 bases of the junction unmatched. Germline loops: CDR1 MNHNS, CDR2 SASEGT. This CDR3 spans 15 amino acids. The CDR3 region is CASSELGLAGAEQFF. CDR3 in DNA: TGTGCCAGCAGTGAATTGGGACTAGCGGGAGCTGAGCAGTTCTTC.

The chain has TRBV12-3 or TRBV12-4 and TRBJ2-7; 9 positions match TRBD1. Unmatched junction bases numbered 8, after V lost 3 bases and J lost 5 bases. This CDR3 has 15 residues. The CDR3 bases are TGTGCCAGCAGTTTCCCGGGACAGGGTATAAACGAGCAGTACTTC. It yields the protein CASSFPGQGINEQYF.

V is TRBV5-1 and J is TRBJ2-3; D gene ambiguous. The germline gives CDR1 SGHRS, CDR2 YFSETQ. The V end lost 1 base, the J end lost 1 base, and 16 bases lay between the germline ends. This CDR3 is built from 17 residues. As DNA, the CDR3 is TGCGCCAGCAGCTTGCATGGTGTGAGCGCCGGCACAGATACGCAGTATTTT. This translates into CASSLHGVSAGTDTQYF.

The gene calls are TRBV30 and TRBJ2-1, with 7 bases identical to TRBD1. The CDR3 is made up of 15 amino acids. Germline V gene data show CDR1 as GTSNPN and CDR2 as SVGIG (reference sequence). V trimming: 0 bases; J trimming: 8 bases; junction bases outside the gene matches: 10. The CDR3 DNA follows: TGTGCCTGGAGTGTAGGGGCAGGGGGTGTCGATGAGCAGTTCTTC. Its translation: CAWSVGAGGVDEQFF.

V usage is TRBV19 and J usage is TRBJ1-2, with D possibly matching TRBD1 (5 bases). Germline loops: CDR1 LNHDA, CDR2 SQIVND (reference sequence). The CDR3 is made up of 14 amino acids. V lost 7 bases to trimming and J lost 4 bases, with 16 bases between them. CDR3 protein: CASTLAGNGYGYTF. CDR3 nucleotides: TGTGCCAGTACCTTGGCAGGGAATGGCTATGGCTACACCTTC. Full variable domain (outside the CDR3, taken from reference TRBV19 and TRBJ1-2): DGGITQSPKYLFRKEGQNVTLSCEQNLNHDAMYWYRQDPGQGLRLIYYSQIVNDFQKGDIAEGYSVSREKKESFPLTVTSAQKNPTAFYLCASTLAGNGYGYTFGSGTRLTVV.

The J gene is TRBJ2-3, the V gene TRBV20-1, with 11 bases aligning to TRBD2. Germline trimming cut 0 bases from V and 3 bases from J; bases unmatched to any gene: 5. This CDR3 is 16 amino acids long. The germline CDR1 and CDR2 sequences are DFQATT and SNEGSKA (reference sequence). CDR3 residues: CSARDTLAGGTDTQYF. The CDR3 coding sequence is TGCAGTGCTAGAGATACGCTAGCGGGAGGTACAGATACGCAGTATTTT.

The chain couples TRBV3-1 to TRBJ2-2, with TRBD1 matching 7 bases. Per germline, CDR1 LGHDT and CDR2 YNNKEL (reference sequence). V lost 1 base and J lost 4; bases outside the gene matches: 6. The CDR3 runs 16 residues. The CDR3 protein is CASSQVGGGLTGELFF. The CDR3 nucleotides are TGTGCCAGCAGCCAAGTAGGGGGCGGCCTCACCGGGGAGCTGTTTTTT.

This clonotype was observed a few times. For the CDR3, the DNA is TGTGCCAGCAGTTTAGCGGGGGGCTTAGGCGAGACCCAGTACTTC. The encoded protein is CASSLAGGLGETQYF. The chain couples TRBV27 to TRBJ2-5; TRBD2 aligns across 8 bases. Germline V gene sequence: CDR1 MNHEY, CDR2 SMNVEV (reference sequence). The CDR3 runs to 15 residues. Trimming at V came to 2 bases and at J to 5 bases, leaving 7 bases not matched to a gene.

The genes are TRBV7-9 and TRBJ1-2; possibly TRBD1 for D (6 bases). CDR1 is SEHNR and CDR2 is FQNEAQ in the germline V gene (reference sequence). V was clipped by 2 bases and J by 5 bases, with 15 bases between them. The length of the CDR3 is 15 residues. This CDR3 is CASSLTDRPRYGYTF. The CDR3 DNA is TGTGCCAGCAGCTTAACTGACAGGCCAAGGTATGGCTACACCTTC.